This T cell receptor beta chain stems from a study of CD8+CD57+ T cells in acquired aplastic anemia (dated by TCRdb to 2017 to 2018). Background on the whole study: DNA extracted from sorted CD4+ and CD8+ cells had a mean of around 3 ug, with a range of roughly 0.2 to 27.4 ug. CD8+CD57+ expansion was defined as frequency above the mean frequency observed in healthy subjects.

The germline V gene (reference sequence) specifies DFQATT as CDR1 and SNEGSKA as CDR2. V is cut back by 3 bases and J by 3 bases, with 5 bases in the junction unmatched. Taken from cysteine to phenylalanine, the CDR3 has 13 residues. Only the CDR3 part of the read is kept: 39 bases, read in frame from the first base. Worth noting for this clonotype: Its antigen is currently not known. Qualities for individual bases were not recorded, and no much larger clone is one base off.

Genomic DNA served as template for TCR beta VDJ combination and CDR3 sequence profiling. An Illumina HiSeq 2000 was used for TCR repertoire sequencing. Processing in the source paper ran as follows. TRBV/TRBJ rearrangement plots, CDR3 size and DJ length profiles, and Simpson's diversity index were used to assess repertoires. The immunodominant clone was defined as the most abundant DNA sequence in deep sequencing data. CDR3 amino acid sequences were checked for sharing between subjects and were compared against published repertoires and the VDJdb database. In TCRdb, the public reads were trimmed at Q25 with fastp and aligned with MiXCR, with productive beta chains retained. Under each unique CDR3 protein, matching rows form one entry showing the most common genes and DNA. The V and J calls were determined by TCRdb, not by the authors. Across this sample there are roughly 160,000 distinct CDR3 sequences, with 60% to 80% seen only once. Around 45% of the sample is taken by the ten largest.

Flow cytometry had shown CD8+CD57+ cell expansion in the patients selected for sequencing. Every patient had a diagnosis of severe acquired aplastic anemia based on International Study of Aplastic Anemia and Agranulocytosis and Camitta criteria. Patients had received no therapy at the time of blood sampling. In this study, sorted CD4+ and CD8+ T cells from the blood of healthy subjects and of severe aplastic anemia patients had their TCR repertoires deep-sequenced. In the USA, patient enrollment took place under clinicaltrials.gov protocols 00001620, 01623167, 00001397, 00071045, 00081523 and 00961064. Ficoll-Paque density gradient centrifugation was used to isolate peripheral blood mononuclear cells. Before DNA was extracted, CD4+ and CD8+ T cells were sorted using either FACS or magnetic beads. Broader findings and caveats from the paper: Around 27 CD8+ CDR3 sequences were found to be shared between patients and controls, but these sequences appeared to be highly expressed in patients and within the immunodominant clones of the patients. CD8+ Simpson's diversity did not differ significantly between patients and healthy controls (P=0.060).

Rearrangement joined TRBV20-1 to TRBJ2-7; 7 bases in between match TRBD2. The TCR sequence derives from a human donor with aplastic anemia. The source material was sorted CD4+, CD8+, or CD8+CD57+ T cells (not recorded which) from PBMCs. This receptor carries the CDR3 CSARLVAGYEQYF. The DNA sequence is given as TGCAGTGCTAGGTTGGTAGCGGGCTACGAGCAGTACTTC.